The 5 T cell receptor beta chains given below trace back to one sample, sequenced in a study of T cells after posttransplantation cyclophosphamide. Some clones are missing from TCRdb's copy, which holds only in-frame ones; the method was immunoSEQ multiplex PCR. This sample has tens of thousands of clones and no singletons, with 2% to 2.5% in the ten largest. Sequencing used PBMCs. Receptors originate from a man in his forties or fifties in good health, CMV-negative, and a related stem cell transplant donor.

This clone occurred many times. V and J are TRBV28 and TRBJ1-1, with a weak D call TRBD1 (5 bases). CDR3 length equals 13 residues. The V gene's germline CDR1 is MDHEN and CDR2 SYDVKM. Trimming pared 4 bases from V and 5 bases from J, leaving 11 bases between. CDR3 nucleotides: TGTGCCAGCAGTTACGGGACTGCGACTGAAGCTTTCTTT. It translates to CASSYGTATEAFF.

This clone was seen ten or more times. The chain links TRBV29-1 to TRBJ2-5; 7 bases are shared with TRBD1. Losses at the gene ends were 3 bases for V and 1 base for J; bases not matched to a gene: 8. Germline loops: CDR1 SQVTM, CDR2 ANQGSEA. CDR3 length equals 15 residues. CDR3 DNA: TGCAGCGTTGATCTGGGTTCAGGGGGCCAAGAGACCCAGTACTTC. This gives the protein CSVDLGSGGQETQYF.

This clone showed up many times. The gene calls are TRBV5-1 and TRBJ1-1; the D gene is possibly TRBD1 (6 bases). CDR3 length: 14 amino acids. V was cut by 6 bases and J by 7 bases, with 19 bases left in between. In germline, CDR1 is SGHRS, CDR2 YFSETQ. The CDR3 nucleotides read TGCGCCAGCAACTCCGGGACACTGGAGTTTGAAGCTTTCTTT. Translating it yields CASNSGTLEFEAFF.

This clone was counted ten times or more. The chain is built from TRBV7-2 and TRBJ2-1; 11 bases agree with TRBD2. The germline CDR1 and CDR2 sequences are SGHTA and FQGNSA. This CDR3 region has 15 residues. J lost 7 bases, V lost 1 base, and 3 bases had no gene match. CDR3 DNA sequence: TGTGCCAGCAGCTTAGGGACTAGCGGGTGGAATGAGCAGTTCTTC. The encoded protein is CASSLGTSGWNEQFF.

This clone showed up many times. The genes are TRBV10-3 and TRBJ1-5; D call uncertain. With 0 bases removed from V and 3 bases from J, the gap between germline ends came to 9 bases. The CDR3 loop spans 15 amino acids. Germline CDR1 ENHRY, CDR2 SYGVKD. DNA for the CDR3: TGTGCCATCAGTGAGTCAGAGGGAAACAATCAGCCCCAGCATTTT. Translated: CAISESEGNNQPQHF.